The TCR beta chain under discussion was sequenced for a study of T cell responses to AZD1222 COVID-19 vaccine (dated by TCRdb to about 2021). Study-wide context: AZD1222 recipients given second doses at about 4 weeks or at about 12 weeks were pooled, since spike-specific TCR depth and breadth were not found to differ between the two schedules. A total of around 240 trial participants underwent TCR sequencing, of whom about 200 had received two doses of AZD1222 and 26 had received two doses of the MenACWY control vaccine. Enrollment into the trials was organized by age into subgroups of 18-55, 56-69 and 70-plus years, and those subgroups contained roughly 150, 30 and 60 TCR-sequenced participants, respectively. On the study overall, not on this receptor specifically: Nearly half of unique spike-specific TCRs reportedly recognized epitopes outside regions mutated in the B.1.351 and B.1.1.7 variants. The vaccine-associated CD4 TCRs covered the entire spike protein, and the dominant responses fell in regions 160-218 and 743-854. A significant rise in spike-specific TCR breadth and depth was observed after two AZD1222 doses relative to day 0 and relative to MenACWY recipients. In the small 56-69-year group, the increase in depth fell short of significance, most likely because of low power. Conclusions about previously exposed vaccinees are limited because only five to seven AZD1222 recipients were SARS-CoV-2 seropositive at baseline. Participants were mostly white British and included more females than males, and it was suggested by the authors that clonal diversity may have been underestimated. Because no samples from the day 14 peak response were available, repertoires could be characterized only after the peak T cell response.

Remarks on this clone: No antigen is known for it. The record has no base qualities; no much larger clone is one base away.

Based on the germline V gene, the CDR1 and CDR2 sequences are SGHTA and FQGNSA. V is cut by 1 base and J by 6 bases, and the space between the germline ends is 21 bases. The CDR3 measures 18 amino acids from cysteine to phenylalanine. Only the CDR3 DNA stays, 54 bases, in frame from base 1. The CDR3 regions of human TCRbeta chains were subjected to immunosequencing. Turning to the authors' computational methods: TCRs in the repertoires were compared against a reference library of SARS-CoV-2-specific TCRs that had been generated with the MIRA antigen-specificity platform. Breadth meant the fraction of unique TCRs that were SARS-CoV-2-associated, whereas depth meant the fraction of total T cells that were SARS-CoV-2-associated. Using the MIRA data, each spike-specific TCR was assigned both to the spike region to which the TCR was reactive and to a CD4 or CD8 class. Log10-transformed breadth and depth values were compared by one-way ANOVA with Sidak's multiple comparisons tests. TCRdb re-hosts the immuneACCESS table, in-frame sequences only. Its copies lack some clones; in the studies checked, an unresolved V gene accounts for under half of them, and the cause for the rest is not known. V and J calls and clone size are copied from that table; D and trimming were computed from the DNA. The sample has approximately 90,000 clones on record, 80% to 90% of them singletons. Of the sample, about 7.7% is held by the ten largest clones.

The time point label, read with the paper, signifies: baseline before first vaccination. Samples from vaccinated people were obtained from the UK trials COV001 and COV002, which included a single-blind randomized controlled phase 2/3 trial of AZD1222 (ChAdOx1 nCoV-19) in healthy adults. For TCRbeta chain sequencing, PBMC samples from trial participants were taken at day 0 and at day 28 after the second dose. The origin of this receptor is an adult in good health. The sequence is built from TRBV7-2 and TRBJ2-2; TRBD2 is a possible D gene, resting on 5 matching bases. The sample was peripheral blood, taken on day 0 of AZD1222 vaccination. DNA sequence: TGTGCCAGCAGCTTAGAGCGCGAGCGGATCCGCAGTTCCGGGGAGCTGTTTTTT. Its protein product is CASSLERERIRSSGELFF. Reference TRBV7-2 and TRBJ2-2 proteins supply the regions before and after the CDR3; the full variable domain is: GAGVSQSPSNKVTEKGKDVELRCDPISGHTALYWYRQSLGQGLEFLIYFQGNSAPDKSGLPSDRFSAERTGGSVSTLTIQRTQQEDSAVYLCASSLERERIRSSGELFFGEGSRLTVL.